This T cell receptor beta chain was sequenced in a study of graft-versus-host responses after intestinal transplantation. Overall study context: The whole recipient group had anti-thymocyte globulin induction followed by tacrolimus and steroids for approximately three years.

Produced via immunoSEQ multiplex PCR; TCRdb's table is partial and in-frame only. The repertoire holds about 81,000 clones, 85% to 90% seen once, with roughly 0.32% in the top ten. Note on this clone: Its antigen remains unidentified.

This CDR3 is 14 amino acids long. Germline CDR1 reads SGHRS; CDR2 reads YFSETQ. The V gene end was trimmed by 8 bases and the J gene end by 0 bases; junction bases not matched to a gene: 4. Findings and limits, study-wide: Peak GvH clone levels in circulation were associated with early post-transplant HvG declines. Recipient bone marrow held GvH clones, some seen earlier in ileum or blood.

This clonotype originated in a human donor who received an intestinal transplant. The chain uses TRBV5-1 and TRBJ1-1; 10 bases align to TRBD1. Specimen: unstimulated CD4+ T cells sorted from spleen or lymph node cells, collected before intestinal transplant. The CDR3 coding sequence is TGCGCCAGTGGGACAGGGGCTTTGAACACTGAAGCTTTCTTT. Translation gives CASGTGALNTEAFF.